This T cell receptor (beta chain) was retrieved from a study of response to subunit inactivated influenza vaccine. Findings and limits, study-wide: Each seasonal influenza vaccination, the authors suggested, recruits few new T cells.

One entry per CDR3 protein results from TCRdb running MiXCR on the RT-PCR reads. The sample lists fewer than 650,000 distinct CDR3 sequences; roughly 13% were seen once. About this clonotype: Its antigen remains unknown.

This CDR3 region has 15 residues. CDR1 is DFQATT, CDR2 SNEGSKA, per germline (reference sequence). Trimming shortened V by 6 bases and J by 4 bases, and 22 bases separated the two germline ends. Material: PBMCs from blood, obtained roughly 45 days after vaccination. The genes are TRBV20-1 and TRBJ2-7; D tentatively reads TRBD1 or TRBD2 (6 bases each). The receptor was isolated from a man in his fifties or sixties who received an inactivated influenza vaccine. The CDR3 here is CSAIQGGKGRYEQYF. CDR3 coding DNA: TGCAGTGCGATCCAAGGGGGGAAGGGTCGGTACGAGCAGTACTTC.